This TCR beta chain appears in the sequencing data of a study of spatial heterogeneity in lung cancer. For the study at large: Median follow-up for sequenced PBMC samples was roughly 22 months after resection, when such samples existed. More than eight raw reads, on average, carried each unique TCR and UMI combination. Each time, sequencing found more beta-chain sequences than alpha-chain sequences.

Time point specified: blood at routine non-recurrence follow-up after resection. Sequencing of whole RNA from tumor, nontumor lung or frozen PBMC involved no sorting. TCRdb fed the 5' RACE reads into MiXCR, producing one record per CDR3 protein. The sample includes around 110,000 distinct CDR3 sequences, more than 9% seen only once; the top ten take around 16%. The sample holds many counts of this clonotype. The receptor comes from a male donor with early-stage non-small cell lung cancer. Material: PBMCs, obtained at follow-up.

CDR3 coding DNA: TGCAGCGTTGATAAGACAGGAATGAACACTGAAGCTTTCTTT. Encoded protein: CSVDKTGMNTEAFF. The chain carries TRBV29-1 and TRBJ1-1; D is perhaps TRBD1 (6 bases). There are 14 residues in the CDR3. Looked up from germline, CDR1 is SQVTM and CDR2 is ANQGSEA. The ends were cut back, 3 bases at V and 0 bases at J, with 11 bases in the middle.